Sequencing of this T cell receptor beta chain was carried out in a study of cytomegalovirus exposure and HLA in healthy donors. Study-level results: Several of the most significant clusters appeared linked to common viral pathogens, based on a later analysis. More clonal expansion characterized HLA-associated TCR beta chains than equally common others in a later analysis.

CDR1 SGHVS and CDR2 FNYEAQ come from the germline V gene. The CDR3 totals 15 residues. Losses at the gene ends were 5 bases for V and 4 bases for J; bases not matched to a gene: 5. Of note for this clone: What it recognizes is unknown.

Primers for the PCR totalled 60 Vbeta and 13 Jbeta. The repertoire was sequenced with immunoSEQ multiplex PCR; TCRdb's copy has only in-frame clones and lacks some. The table lists under 170,000 clones, under 75% of them singletons. These donors, healthy bone marrow donors, were studied. Unrecorded immune exposure was likely among donors, who were nominally healthy when sampled. This chain joins TRBV7-6 and TRBJ2-3; 11 bases fit TRBD2. This sequence was found in a woman aged 55-69 years in good health and CMV-seropositive. The material sequenced was PBMCs. CDR3 sequence reads: CASSNVLAGADTQYF. CDR3 sequence (DNA): TGTGCCAGCAGCAATGTACTAGCGGGAGCAGATACGCAGTATTTT.